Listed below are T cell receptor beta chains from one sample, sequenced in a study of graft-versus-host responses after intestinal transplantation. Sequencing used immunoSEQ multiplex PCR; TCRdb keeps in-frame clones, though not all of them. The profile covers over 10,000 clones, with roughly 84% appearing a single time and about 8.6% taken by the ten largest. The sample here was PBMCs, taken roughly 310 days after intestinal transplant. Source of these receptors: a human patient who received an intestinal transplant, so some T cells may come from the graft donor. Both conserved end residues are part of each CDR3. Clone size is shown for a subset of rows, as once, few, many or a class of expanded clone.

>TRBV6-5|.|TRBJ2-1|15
CASSYGVASYNEQFF
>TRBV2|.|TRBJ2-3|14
CASSSLVRGDTQYF
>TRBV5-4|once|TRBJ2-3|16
CASSLGVNQHTDTQYF
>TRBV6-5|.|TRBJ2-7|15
CASSYSASGSYEQYF
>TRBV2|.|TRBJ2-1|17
CASVGTSGPRTGNEQFF
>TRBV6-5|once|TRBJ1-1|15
CASSYSSLMNTEAFF
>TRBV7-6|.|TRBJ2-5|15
CASSLDTGNQETQYF
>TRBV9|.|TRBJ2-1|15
CASSVSGGINNEQFF
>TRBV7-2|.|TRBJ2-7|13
CASSAQQGHEQYF
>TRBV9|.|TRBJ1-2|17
CASSAALGGVDTYGYTF
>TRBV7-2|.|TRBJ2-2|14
CASSLSGGAGELFF
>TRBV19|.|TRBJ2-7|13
CASSTTVTYEQYF
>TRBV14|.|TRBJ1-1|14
CASSRNRRNTEAFF
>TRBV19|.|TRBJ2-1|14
CASSVSGVHNEQFF
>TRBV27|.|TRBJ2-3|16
CASSSLRAGFTDTQYF
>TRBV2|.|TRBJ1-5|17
CASSDRQGGYSNQPQHF
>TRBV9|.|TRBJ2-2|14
CASSLFGDVGELFF
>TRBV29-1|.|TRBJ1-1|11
CSVPSNTEAFF
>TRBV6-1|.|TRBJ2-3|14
CASSEIVGTDTQYF
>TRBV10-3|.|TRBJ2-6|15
CAISDGVSGANVLTF
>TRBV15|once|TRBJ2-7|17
CATSREPGGLAAYEQYF
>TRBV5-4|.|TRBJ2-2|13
CASSTRPAGELFF
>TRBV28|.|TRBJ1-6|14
CASSPAPESSPLHF